Included here is one T cell receptor beta chain sequence, with context. Its antigen is currently unknown. The entry originates in a study of T cell responses to AZD1222 COVID-19 vaccine. Whole-study results and caveats: Possibly, clonal diversity was underestimated; donors were largely white British and included more females. Only a handful of AZD1222 recipients were seropositive at baseline. Reportedly, close to half of spike-specific TCRs are directed against unmutated variant regions. Vaccine-related CD4 TCRs covered spike, predominating at 160-218 and 743-854.

Data came from immunoSEQ multiplex PCR; TCRdb stores just in-frame clones and leaves some out. Among 130,000 or so clones listed, around 91% were seen once. Trimming pared 3 bases from V and 0 bases from J, leaving 10 bases between. The germline CDR1 and CDR2 sequences are KGHSH and LQKENI. This CDR3 comprises 15 residues. The clonotype comes from an adult in good health. The J gene is TRBJ2-3, the V gene TRBV18; weak D call: TRBD1 (5 bases). Source: peripheral blood, taken on day 0 of AZD1222 vaccination. In DNA, the CDR3 is TGTGCCAGCTCACCCCAGGGTAGGAGCACAGATACGCAGTATTTT. It codes for CASSPQGRSTDTQYF.